A single sample is the source of the 27 T cell receptor beta chains below, sequenced in a study of blood T cell repertoires in COVID-19. Method: immunoSEQ multiplex PCR; TCRdb's copy keeps in-frame clones and lacks some. The sample includes roughly 200,000 clones, 88% of them seen just once. Sequencing was done on a sample of peripheral blood. Source of these receptors: a man between 18 and 35 years old with active or convalescent COVID-19.

V usage is TRBV5-6 and J usage is TRBJ2-1, with 11 positions matching TRBD2. The V and J ends lost 4 bases and 4 bases, in that order; junction bases with no gene match: 13. Germline V gives CDR1 SGHDT, CDR2 YYEEEE. The CDR3 has 18 amino acids. The CDR3 DNA is TGTGCCAGCAGCCCCGAAACTAGCGGGGGCGCCTTTTACAATGAGCAGTTCTTC. Its protein product is CASSPETSGGAFYNEQFF. Full variable domain (rest looked up from reference TRBV5-6 and TRBJ2-1): DAGVTQSPTHLIKTRGQQVTLRCSPKSGHDTVSWYQQALGQGPQFIFQYYEEEERQRGNFPDRFSGHQFPNYSSELNVNALLLGDSALYLCASSPETSGGAFYNEQFFGPGTRLTVL.

The chain is built from TRBV14 and TRBJ2-4, with D unresolved. The CDR3 totals 13 residues. V lost 1 base and J lost 4, with 5 bases in between. Germline V gene sequence: CDR1 SGHDN, CDR2 FVKESK. DNA of the CDR3: TGTGCCAGCAGCCAAGGACTTAAAAACATTCAGTACTTC. The encoded protein is CASSQGLKNIQYF. The full variable domain, rest sourced from reference TRBV14 and TRBJ2-4, is EAGVTQFPSHSVIEKGQTVTLRCDPISGHDNLYWYRRVMGKEIKFLLHFVKESKQDESGMPNNRFLAERTGGTYSTLKVQPAELEDSGVYFCASSQGLKNIQYFGAGTRLSVL.

The V call is TRBV5-1, the J call TRBJ2-7, with D perhaps matching TRBD2 (5 bases). V dropped 0 bases and J dropped 0 bases, with 10 bases sitting between them. This CDR3 spans 15 amino acids. Germline V CDR1 and CDR2: SGHRS, YFSETQ. CDR3 loop: CASSLGGLSSYEQYF. The CDR3 coding sequence is TGCGCCAGCAGCTTGGGCGGACTGAGCTCCTACGAGCAGTACTTC.

The chain combines TRBV19 with TRBJ1-4, with 8 nucleotides matching TRBD1. Per the germline V gene, CDR1 is LNHDA and CDR2 is SQIVND (reference sequence). The V gene end was trimmed by 7 bases and the J gene end by 1 base; junction bases not matched to a gene: 11. The CDR3 has 17 amino acids. CDR3 region: CASTPWAGGGTNEKLFF. CDR3 DNA: TGTGCCAGTACCCCCTGGGCAGGGGGCGGAACTAATGAAAAACTGTTTTTT.

As concerns this clone: Other nucleotide sequences from this sample produce the same CDR3. The chain employs TRBV5-1 and TRBJ1-1, with D possibly TRBD1 on 6 matching bases. CDR1 SGHRS and CDR2 YFSETQ come from the germline V gene. The CDR3 is made up of 13 amino acids. The V end was cut by 1 base, the J end by 5 bases, with 9 bases between. The CDR3: CASSLQGRTEAFF. The CDR3 DNA reads as TGCGCCAGCAGCTTGCAGGGGCGGACTGAAGCTTTCTTT.

The chain uses TRBV7-2 and TRBJ2-3; D gene unclear. Trimming stripped 3 bases from V and 0 bases from J, with 7 bases between. The length of the CDR3 is 14 residues. CDR1 SGHTA and CDR2 FQGNSA come from the germline V gene. CDR3 bases: TGTGCCAGCAGCTTGAGAGCTAGCACAGATACGCAGTATTTT. The encoded protein is CASSLRASTDTQYF.

The J gene is TRBJ2-1, the V gene TRBV18; 7 bases agree with TRBD1. In germline, CDR1 is KGHSH, CDR2 LQKENI. The CDR3 runs 15 residues. J was trimmed by 7 bases and V by 4 bases; bases with no gene match: 10. CDR3 protein: CASSRGQAGSNEQFF. Written as DNA, the CDR3 is TGTGCCAGCTCACGCGGACAGGCTGGGTCTAATGAGCAGTTCTTC.

The chain combines TRBV6-5 with TRBJ2-1, with TRBD2 identical over 8 bases. The V segment lost 7 bases and the J segment 6 bases; nucleotides outside the gene matches: 11. The length of the CDR3 is 15 residues. Per germline, CDR1 MNHEY and CDR2 SVGAGI. The CDR3 loop is CASTDSRGEVNEQFF. The CDR3 nucleotides are TGTGCCAGCACCGACTCGCGGGGGGAAGTCAATGAGCAGTTCTTC.

J is TRBJ2-1 and V is TRBV24-1; TRBD2 matches at 12 bases. The germline gives CDR1 KGHDR, CDR2 SFDVKD. The junction had 0 bases not matched to a gene; V was cut back by 5 bases and J by 8 bases. This CDR3 is 13 amino acids long. CDR3 nucleotide sequence: TGTGCCACCAGTGGACTAGCGGGAGATGAGCAGTTCTTC. It codes for CATSGLAGDEQFF.

V usage is TRBV19 and J usage is TRBJ2-4; possibly TRBD1 for D (5 bases). The length of the CDR3 is 19 residues. Germline CDR1 and CDR2: LNHDA and SQIVND (reference sequence). V was cut by 0 bases and J by 2 bases, with 20 bases left in between. The CDR3: CASSIDGSWGAVTKNIQYF. CDR3 DNA sequence: TGTGCCAGTAGTATAGATGGTTCCTGGGGCGCGGTAACCAAAAACATTCAGTACTTC.

The rearrangement joins TRBV12-3 or TRBV12-4 to TRBJ2-7; the D gene is possibly TRBD2 (6 bases). The germline V and J ends were trimmed by 2 bases and 6 bases, with 11 bases remaining between them. The CDR3 consists of 13 residues. This chain's CDR3 is CASSLRREAEQYF. The CDR3 DNA sequence: TGTGCCAGCAGTTTAAGGAGGGAGGCCGAGCAGTACTTC.

The chain combines TRBV19 with TRBJ1-5, with D unclear. Trimming removed 9 bases at V and 2 bases at J, with 14 bases between. This CDR3 contains 14 residues. The germline V gene has CDR1 LNHDA and CDR2 SQIVND (reference sequence). CDR3 sequence reads: CASRRHGGNQPQHF. The CDR3 coding sequence is TGTGCCAGCCGGAGGCATGGGGGCAATCAGCCCCAGCATTTT. The whole variable domain, filled in from reference TRBV19 and TRBJ1-5, reads DGGITQSPKYLFRKEGQNVTLSCEQNLNHDAMYWYRQDPGQGLRLIYYSQIVNDFQKGDIAEGYSVSREKKESFPLTVTSAQKNPTAFYLCASRRHGGNQPQHFGDGTRLSIL.

CDR3 region: CASSQVSGRAGTDTQYF. The CDR3 DNA sequence: TGTGCCAGCAGCCAAGTGAGCGGGAGGGCCGGCACAGATACGCAGTATTTT. V is TRBV3-1 (or the pseudogene TRBV3-2) and J is TRBJ2-3, with 10 bases that match TRBD2. The CDR3 totals 17 residues. Losses at the gene ends were 1 base for V and 1 base for J; bases not matched to a gene: 5. Germline CDR1 is LGHDT and CDR2 is YNNKEL (reference sequence).

The chain couples TRBV7-9 to TRBJ2-1; 7 positions agree with TRBD1. Germline lookup yields CDR1 SEHNR and CDR2 FQNEAQ (reference sequence). This CDR3 contains 16 residues. The J segment lost 2 bases and the V segment lost 5 bases, leaving 9 bases of the junction unmatched. This CDR3 reads CASSPRDSAAYNEQFF. The CDR3 DNA reads as TGTGCCAGCAGCCCACGGGACAGTGCAGCCTACAATGAGCAGTTCTTC.

The CDR3 bases are TGTGCCAGCTCATTTACTCCCGGGACAGGGGGTGGTAATAATGAGCAGTTCTTC. Protein: CASSFTPGTGGGNNEQFF. The gene calls are TRBV18 and TRBJ2-1, with 11 bases lining up with TRBD1. The CDR3 covers 18 residues. V gave up 5 bases and J gave up 7 bases; unmatched junction bases: 16. Germline assignment: CDR1 KGHSH and CDR2 LQKENI.

This chain uses TRBV4-1 with TRBJ1-6; the D is unclear. The CDR3 loop spans 17 amino acids. Trimming left V 1 base short and J 9 bases short, with 19 bases between. Germline V gene data show CDR1 as MGHRA and CDR2 as YSYEKL. The CDR3 spells CASSQVLLVQRASPLHF. CDR3 bases: TGCGCCAGCAGCCAAGTCCTTCTGGTTCAGCGAGCTTCACCCCTCCACTTT.

The V and J genes are TRBV2 and TRBJ1-1; D not certain. This CDR3 comprises 12 residues. Trimming took off 2 bases at V and 8 bases at J, with 9 bases between the two ends. In germline, CDR1 is SNHLY, CDR2 FYNNEI. The CDR3 loop is CASSERWSEAFF. The CDR3 DNA is TGTGCCAGCAGTGAAAGGTGGAGCGAAGCTTTCTTT.

This clone was observed once. This rearrangement joins TRBV10-3 to TRBJ2-5; a weak D match, TRBD2 (6 bases). The CDR3 is 14 residues long. Looked up from germline, CDR1 is ENHRY and CDR2 is SYGVKD. Trimming pared 4 bases from V and 0 bases from J, leaving 9 bases between. The CDR3 reads CAISAQRDQETQYF. The CDR3 DNA is TGTGCCATCAGTGCTCAGCGGGACCAAGAGACCCAGTACTTC.

This clone appeared once. The rearrangement uses TRBV15 and TRBJ1-5, with D possibly matching TRBD1 (5 bases). In germline, CDR1 is LNHNV, CDR2 YYDKDF (reference sequence). Trimming pared 9 bases from V and 4 bases from J, leaving 13 bases between. The CDR3 length is 13 residues. CDR3 sequence: CATKGPGNQPQHF. The CDR3 DNA sequence: TGTGCCACAAAAGGACCAGGGAATCAGCCCCAGCATTTT.

The chain recombines TRBV6-2 or TRBV6-3 with TRBJ2-7; D uncertain. This CDR3 is 15 amino acids long. The V gene's germline CDR1 is MNHEY and CDR2 SVGEGT. Trimming cost V 0 bases and J 5 bases, with 14 bases left between them. CDR3 sequence: CASSYSRQAPDEQYF. CDR3 DNA sequence: TGTGCCAGCAGTTACTCACGGCAGGCCCCGGACGAGCAGTACTTC.

V gene TRBV4-2 combines with J gene TRBJ2-2; TRBD1 matches 9 bases. The ends lost 4 bases at V and 7 bases at J; junction bases unmatched: 7. Germline lookup yields CDR1 LGHNA and CDR2 YNFKEQ. The CDR3 consists of 15 residues. CDR3 in amino acids: CASSRDRDDSGELFF. CDR3 bases: TGTGCCAGCAGCCGGGACAGGGATGACAGCGGGGAGCTGTTTTTT.

This chain joins TRBV6-2 or TRBV6-3 and TRBJ2-1; 7 nucleotides line up with TRBD2. The germline V gene has CDR1 MNHEY and CDR2 SVGEGT. J gave up 8 bases and V 4 bases, and 5 bases lay outside the gene matches. The CDR3 sequence is 13 residues long. CDR3 DNA sequence: TGTGCCAGCAGTTTTGCGGGAGACTATGAGCAGTTCTTC. Translating it yields CASSFAGDYEQFF.

The gene calls are TRBV6-4 and TRBJ1-6; D is perhaps TRBD1 (5 bases). The CDR3 sequence is 18 residues long. V gave up 2 bases and J gave up 0 bases, with 14 bases separating them. CDR1 is MRHNA and CDR2 is SNTAGT in the germline V gene. The CDR3 sequence is CASSDAAGLGSYNSPLHF. CDR3 in DNA: TGTGCCAGCAGTGACGCTGCAGGGCTGGGCTCCTATAATTCACCCCTCCACTTT.

This clone was seen only a few times. V is TRBV19 and J is TRBJ1-2; D remains ambiguous. V was trimmed by 2 bases and J by 2 bases, leaving 12 bases between them. The CDR3 is made up of 15 amino acids. Germline V gene sequence: CDR1 LNHDA, CDR2 SQIVND (reference sequence). The CDR3 reads CASSITPTKNYGYTF. The DNA for the CDR3 is TGTGCCAGTAGTATAACCCCGACAAAGAACTATGGCTACACCTTC. The whole variable domain, filled in from reference TRBV19 and TRBJ1-2, reads DGGITQSPKYLFRKEGQNVTLSCEQNLNHDAMYWYRQDPGQGLRLIYYSQIVNDFQKGDIAEGYSVSREKKESFPLTVTSAQKNPTAFYLCASSITPTKNYGYTFGSGTRLTVV.

A single count supports this clone. This chain's CDR3 is CASSQEWGGNTEAFF. The DNA of the CDR3 is TGCGCCAGCAGCCAAGAATGGGGGGGGAACACTGAAGCTTTCTTT. The chain recombines TRBV4-1 with TRBJ1-1; tentative D call: TRBD1 (5 bases). The CDR3 has 15 residues. V lost 0 bases and J 1 base, leaving 9 bases between the germline ends. The germline gives CDR1 MGHRA, CDR2 YSYEKL.

This chain connects TRBV2 to TRBJ2-3; 8 positions match TRBD2. V gave up 6 bases and J gave up 6 bases; unmatched junction bases: 5. The CDR3 contains 13 residues. In germline, CDR1 is SNHLY, CDR2 FYNNEI. The CDR3 DNA reads as TGTGCCAGCAGGGGACTAGATGTGGATACGCAGTATTTT. The encoded protein is CASRGLDVDTQYF.

This sequence joins TRBV10-1 and TRBJ1-1; D is possibly TRBD1 (6 bases). V was pared by 0 bases and J by 6 bases, with 11 bases between. The germline gives CDR1 WNHNN, CDR2 SYGVQD (reference sequence). The CDR3 spans 14 residues. CDR3 sequence: CASSESGDNSEAFF. The CDR3 DNA reads as TGCGCCAGCAGTGAGTCGGGGGACAATTCTGAAGCTTTCTTT.